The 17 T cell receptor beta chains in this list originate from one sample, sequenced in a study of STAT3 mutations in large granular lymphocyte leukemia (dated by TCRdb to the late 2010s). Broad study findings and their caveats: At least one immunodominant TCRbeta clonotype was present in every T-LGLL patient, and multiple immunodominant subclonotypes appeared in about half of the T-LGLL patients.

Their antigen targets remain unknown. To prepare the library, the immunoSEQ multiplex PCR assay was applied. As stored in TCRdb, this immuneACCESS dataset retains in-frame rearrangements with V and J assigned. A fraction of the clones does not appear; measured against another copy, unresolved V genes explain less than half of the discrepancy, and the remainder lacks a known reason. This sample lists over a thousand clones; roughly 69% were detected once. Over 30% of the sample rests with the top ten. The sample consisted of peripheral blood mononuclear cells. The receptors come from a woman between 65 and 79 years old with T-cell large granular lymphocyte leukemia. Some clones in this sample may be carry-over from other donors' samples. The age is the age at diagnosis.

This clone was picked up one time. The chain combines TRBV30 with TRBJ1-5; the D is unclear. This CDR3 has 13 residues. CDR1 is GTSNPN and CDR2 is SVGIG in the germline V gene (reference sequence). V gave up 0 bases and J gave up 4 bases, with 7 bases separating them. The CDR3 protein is CAWSVSENQPQHF. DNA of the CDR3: TGTGCCTGGAGTGTAAGCGAGAATCAGCCCCAGCATTTT.

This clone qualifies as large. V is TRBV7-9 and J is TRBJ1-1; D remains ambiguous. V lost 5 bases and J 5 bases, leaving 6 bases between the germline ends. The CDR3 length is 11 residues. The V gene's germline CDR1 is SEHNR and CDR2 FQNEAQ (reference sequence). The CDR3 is CASSLSTEAFF. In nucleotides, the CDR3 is TGTGCCAGCAGCCTAAGTACTGAAGCTTTCTTT.

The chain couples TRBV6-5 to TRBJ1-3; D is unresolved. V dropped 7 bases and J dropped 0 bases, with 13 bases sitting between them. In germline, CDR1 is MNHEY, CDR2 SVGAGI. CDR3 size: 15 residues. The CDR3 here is CASTPFVSSGNTIYF. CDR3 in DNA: TGTGCCAGCACCCCATTTGTGAGCTCTGGAAACACCATATATTTT.

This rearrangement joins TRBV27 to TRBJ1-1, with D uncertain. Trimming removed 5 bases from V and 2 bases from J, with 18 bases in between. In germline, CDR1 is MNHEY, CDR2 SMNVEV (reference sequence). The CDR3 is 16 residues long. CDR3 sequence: CASSPYVGRSNTEAFF. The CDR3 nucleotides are TGTGCCAGCAGTCCCTACGTGGGCAGATCTAACACTGAAGCTTTCTTT.

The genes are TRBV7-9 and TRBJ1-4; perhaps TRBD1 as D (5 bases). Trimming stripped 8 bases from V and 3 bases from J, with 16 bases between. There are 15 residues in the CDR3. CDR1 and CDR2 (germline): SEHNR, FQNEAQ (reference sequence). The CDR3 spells CASRKGEQSNEKLFF. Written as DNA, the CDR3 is TGTGCCAGCCGAAAAGGGGAGCAGTCTAATGAAAAACTGTTTTTT. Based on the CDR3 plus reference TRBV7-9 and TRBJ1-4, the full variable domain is DTGVSQNPRHKITKRGQNVTFRCDPISEHNRLYWYRQTLGQGPEFLTYFQNEAQLEKSRLLSDRFSAERPKGSFSTLEIQRTEQGDSAMYLCASRKGEQSNEKLFFGSGTQLSVL.

The CDR3 sequence: CASSGIGTASYEQYF. DNA for the CDR3: TGCGCCAGCAGCGGGATCGGGACAGCTTCCTACGAGCAGTACTTC. This chain connects TRBV5-1 to TRBJ2-7; 7 bases are a match to TRBD1. The CDR3 is made up of 15 amino acids. The trim removed 4 bases at V and 1 base at J, leaving 8 bases unmatched. Germline V lookup: CDR1 SGHRS, CDR2 YFSETQ.

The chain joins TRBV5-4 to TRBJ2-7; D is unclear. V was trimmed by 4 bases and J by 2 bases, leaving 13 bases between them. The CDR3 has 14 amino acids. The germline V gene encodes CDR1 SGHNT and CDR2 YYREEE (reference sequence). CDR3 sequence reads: CASSDVSVPYEQYF. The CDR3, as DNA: TGTGCCAGCAGCGACGTAAGCGTCCCCTACGAGCAGTACTTC. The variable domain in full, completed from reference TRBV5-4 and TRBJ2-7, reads ETGVTQSPTHLIKTRGQQVTLRCSSQSGHNTVSWYQQALGQGPQFIFQYYREEENGRGNFPPRFSGLQFPNYSSELNVNALELDDSALYLCASSDVSVPYEQYFGPGTRLTVT.

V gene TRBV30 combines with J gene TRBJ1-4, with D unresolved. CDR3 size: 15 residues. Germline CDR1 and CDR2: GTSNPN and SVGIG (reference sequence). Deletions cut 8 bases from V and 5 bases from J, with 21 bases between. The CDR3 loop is CATNSWGGKNEKLFF. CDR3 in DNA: TGTGCCACTAACTCATGGGGAGGGAAGAATGAAAAACTGTTTTTT.

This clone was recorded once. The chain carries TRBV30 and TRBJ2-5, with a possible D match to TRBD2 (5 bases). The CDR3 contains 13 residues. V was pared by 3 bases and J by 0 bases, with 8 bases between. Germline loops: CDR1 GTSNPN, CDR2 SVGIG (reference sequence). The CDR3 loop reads CAWRAVDQETQYF. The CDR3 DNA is TGTGCCTGGAGAGCGGTTGACCAAGAGACCCAGTACTTC.

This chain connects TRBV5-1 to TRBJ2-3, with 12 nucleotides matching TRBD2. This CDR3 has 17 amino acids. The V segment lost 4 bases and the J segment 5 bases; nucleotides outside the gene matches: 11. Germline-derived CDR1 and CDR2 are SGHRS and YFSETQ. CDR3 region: CASSPTGLAGGRDTQYF. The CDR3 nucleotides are TGCGCCAGCAGCCCCACAGGGCTAGCGGGAGGGAGAGATACGCAGTATTTT.

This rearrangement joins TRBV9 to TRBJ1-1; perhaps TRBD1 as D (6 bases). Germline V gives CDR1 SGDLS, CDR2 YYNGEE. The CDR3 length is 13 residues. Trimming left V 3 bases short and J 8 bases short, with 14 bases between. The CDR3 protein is CASSAIRTDEAFF. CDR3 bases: TGTGCCAGCAGCGCGATCCGGACAGACGAAGCTTTCTTT.

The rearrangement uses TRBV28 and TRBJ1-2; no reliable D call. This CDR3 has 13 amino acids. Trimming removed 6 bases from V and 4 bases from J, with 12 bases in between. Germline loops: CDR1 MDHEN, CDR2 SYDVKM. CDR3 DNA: TGTGCCAGCAGCAGATCAACGACCTATGGCTACACCTTC. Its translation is CASSRSTTYGYTF.

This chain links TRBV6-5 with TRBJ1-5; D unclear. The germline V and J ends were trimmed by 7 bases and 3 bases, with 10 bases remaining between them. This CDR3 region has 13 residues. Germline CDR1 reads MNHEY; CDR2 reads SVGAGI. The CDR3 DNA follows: TGTGCCAGCACGAATGGAGCCAATCAGCCCCAGCATTTT. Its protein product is CASTNGANQPQHF.

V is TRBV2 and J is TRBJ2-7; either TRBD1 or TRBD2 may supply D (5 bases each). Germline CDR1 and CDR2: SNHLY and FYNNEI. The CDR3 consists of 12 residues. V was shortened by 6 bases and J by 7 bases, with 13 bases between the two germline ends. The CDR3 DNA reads TGTGCCAGCAGGGGGACGGCGGTAGAGCAGTACTTC. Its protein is CASRGTAVEQYF.

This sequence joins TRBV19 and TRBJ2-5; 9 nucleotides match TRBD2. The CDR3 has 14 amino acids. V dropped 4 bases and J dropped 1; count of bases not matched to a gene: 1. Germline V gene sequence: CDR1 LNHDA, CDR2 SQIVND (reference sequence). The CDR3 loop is CASSKTSGQETQYF. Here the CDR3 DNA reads TGTGCCAGTAGTAAGACTAGCGGCCAAGAGACCCAGTACTTC.

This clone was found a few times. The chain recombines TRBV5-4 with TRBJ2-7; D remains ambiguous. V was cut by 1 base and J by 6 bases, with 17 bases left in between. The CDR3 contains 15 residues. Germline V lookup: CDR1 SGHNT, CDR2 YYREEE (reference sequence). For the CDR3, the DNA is TGTGCCAGCAGCTTGTATGACTCGGGTTCTCTCGAGCAGTACTTC. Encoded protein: CASSLYDSGSLEQYF.

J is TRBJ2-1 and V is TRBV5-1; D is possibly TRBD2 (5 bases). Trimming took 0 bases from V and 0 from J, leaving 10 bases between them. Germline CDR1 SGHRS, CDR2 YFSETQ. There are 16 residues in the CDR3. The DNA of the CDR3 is TGCGCCAGCAGCTTGGGTCTGGGGAGCTCCTACAATGAGCAGTTCTTC. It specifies CASSLGLGSSYNEQFF.